Listed below are T cell receptor beta chains from one sample, sequenced in a study of T cell clonotyping in hematopoietic cell transplantation. Method: immunoSEQ multiplex PCR; TCRdb's copy keeps in-frame clones and lacks some. Seen here are 45,000 to 60,000 clones, 65% to 90% observed once, and the top ten hold 5.9%. The sequencing here drew on peripheral blood mononuclear cells, taken before stem cell transplant. Receptors originate from a man in his 60s with biphenotypic leukemia. Some clones in this sample may be carry-over from other donors' samples. Each CDR3 is given with its conserved first and last residue. Fields, in order: V gene, clone size, J gene, D gene, CDR3 protein, CDR3 DNA. A D gene is named only where the DNA matches it firmly. Not all rows give a size; the values are once, few, many and, for expanded clones, a class.

>TRBV28|-|TRBJ1-5|-
CASSLRDRAWKPQHF
TGTGCCAGCAGTCTTAGGGACCGCGCTTGGAAGCCCCAGCATTTT
>TRBV2|-|TRBJ2-4|-
CASRARAVLNIQYF
TGTGCCAGCAGGGCTCGGGCAGTTTTGAACATTCAGTACTTC
>TRBV5-6|-|TRBJ2-7|TRBD1
CASSREGTGDVYEQYF
TGTGCCAGCAGCCGAGAAGGGACAGGGGATGTGTACGAGCAGTACTTC
>TRBV28|-|TRBJ2-1|-
CASSFNDGKATNEQFF
TGTGCCAGCAGTTTTAATGATGGCAAAGCGACTAATGAGCAGTTCTTC
>TRBV6-1|-|TRBJ1-4|-
CASSEVQSNEKLFF
TGTGCCAGCAGTGAAGTACAGAGTAATGAAAAACTGTTTTTT
>TRBV28|-|TRBJ1-5|-
CASSIDVQPQHF
TGTGCCAGCAGTATTGATGTACAGCCCCAGCATTTT
>TRBV15|-|TRBJ2-7|TRBD2
CATSRRTSGLQEQYF
TGTGCCACCAGCAGGAGGACTAGCGGTCTGCAAGAGCAGTACTTC
>TRBV9|-|TRBJ1-1|-
CASSQTVDTEAFF
TGTGCCAGCAGCCAGACCGTAGACACTGAAGCTTTCTTT
>TRBV6-5|-|TRBJ2-7|-
CASSSRDSPTYEQYF
TGTGCCAGCAGTTCCCGAGACAGCCCAACCTACGAGCAGTACTTC
>TRBV10-3|-|TRBJ2-2|-
CAISADDPGELFF
TGTGCCATCAGTGCGGACGACCCCGGGGAGCTGTTTTTT
>TRBV6-6|once|TRBJ2-7|-
CASKFKPLVGDEQYF
TGTGCCAGCAAGTTTAAGCCGTTGGTGGGCGACGAGCAGTACTTC
>TRBV28|-|TRBJ1-5|-
CASSYGTGNQPQHF
TGTGCCAGCAGCTACGGAACCGGCAATCAGCCCCAGCATTTT
>TRBV5-1|-|TRBJ2-3|TRBD2
CASSPGLAGFTDTQYF
TGCGCCAGCAGCCCCGGACTAGCGGGTTTCACAGATACGCAGTATTTT
>TRBV6-5|-|TRBJ2-7|TRBD2
CASSYSGLAGGEQYF
TGTGCCAGCAGTTACTCTGGACTAGCGGGAGGCGAGCAGTACTTC
>TRBV6-1|-|TRBJ1-1|-
CASSVRTTYREAFF
TGTGCCAGCAGTGTAAGGACAACCTATAGAGAAGCTTTCTTT
>TRBV10-3|once|TRBJ1-1|TRBD1
CAIAGTANTEAFF
TGTGCCATCGCCGGGACAGCGAACACTGAAGCTTTCTTT